This TCR beta chain was identified in a study of blood T cell repertoires in COVID-19. Study details: COVID-19 samples, acute and convalescent, were from the United States, Italy and Spain. Sources were T cells, B-cell-depleted T cells, or PBMCs; the material itself was cDNA or gDNA.

This CDR3 region has 16 residues. Trimming took 3 bases from V and 0 from J; bases not matched to a gene: 6. Germline CDR1 SGHRS, CDR2 YFSETQ. As handled by the study authors: Amplification of reference gene primers was used by the study to estimate nucleated cell counts. Assay: immunoSEQ multiplex PCR; the TCRdb copy retains only in-frame clones and omits some. The DNA gave D and trimming, while V, J and clone size come from that table. In the table there are over 100,000 clones, roughly four fifths of which are singletons. The receptor's source is a woman between 70 and 85 years old with acute or convalescent COVID-19. The sequencing sample was made of peripheral blood. The chain recombines TRBV5-1 with TRBJ2-1; 7 bases agree with TRBD2. Written as DNA, the CDR3 is TGCGCCAGCAGCTCGGGCGGGAGTAGCTCCTACAATGAGCAGTTCTTC. This gives the protein CASSSGGSSSYNEQFF.